Each of the 6 T cell receptor beta chains below was sequenced from the same sample in a study of cytomegalovirus exposure and HLA in healthy donors. Repertoires were generated with immunoSEQ multiplex PCR, while TCRdb's copy carries only in-frame clones and drops some. The sample includes about 150,000 clones, 80% to 90% seen only once; the top ten take 20% to 25%. The source material was PBMCs. These receptors were obtained from a man aged 18 to 35 in good health and CMV-seropositive.

J is TRBJ1-3 and V is TRBV25-1, with 10 bases lining up with TRBD1. J gave up 3 bases and V 0 bases, and 5 bases lay outside the gene matches. Germline CDR1 is MGHDK and CDR2 is SYGVNS. This CDR3 contains 17 residues. DNA for the CDR3: TGTGCCAGCAGTGAATACGGGACAGGGGTAAATGGAAACACCATATATTTT. It codes for CASSEYGTGVNGNTIYF.

The chain uses TRBV18 and TRBJ2-1; 9 positions agree with TRBD1. The CDR3 has 14 residues. The junction had 7 bases not matched to a gene; V was cut back by 5 bases and J by 8 bases. Per germline, CDR1 KGHSH and CDR2 LQKENI. In DNA, the CDR3 is TGTGCCAGCTCAGGGGAACAGGGGGCCGATGAGCAGTTCTTC. Translating gives CASSGEQGADEQFF. The whole variable domain, remainder taken from reference TRBV18 and TRBJ2-1, is NAGVMQNPRHLVRRRGQEARLRCSPMKGHSHVYWYRQLPEEGLKFMVYLQKENIIDESGMPKERFSAEFPKEGPSILRIQQVVRGDSAAYFCASSGEQGADEQFFGPGTRLTVL.

CDR3 DNA sequence: TGTGCCAGCAGTCCCCTGGCTAGCGGAACCACCGGGGAGCTGTTTTTT. It specifies CASSPLASGTTGELFF. The V and J genes are TRBV27 and TRBJ2-2; 7 positions match TRBD2. Trimming took 5 bases from V and 4 from J; bases not matched to a gene: 10. This CDR3 region has 16 residues. CDR1 and CDR2 from the germline V gene are MNHEY and SMNVEV (reference sequence).

The chain couples TRBV7-9 to TRBJ1-1; D not certain. Between the trimmed V and J ends, which lost 5 bases and 0 bases, there was a span of 7 bases. This CDR3 comprises 13 residues. The germline V gene encodes CDR1 SEHNR and CDR2 FQNEAQ (reference sequence). CDR3 DNA: TGTGCCAGCAGCCCGACTGTGAACACTGAAGCTTTCTTT. It yields the protein CASSPTVNTEAFF.

The chain employs TRBV7-3 and TRBJ2-1; 8 nucleotides line up with TRBD1. The CDR3 length is 13 residues. Germline CDR1 and CDR2: SGHTA and FQGTGA. V gave up 5 bases and J gave up 10 bases; unmatched junction bases: 7. The CDR3 DNA is TGTGCCAGCAGCCAGGACAGGGCCATGGAGCAGTTCTTC. Translating gives CASSQDRAMEQFF.

The genes are TRBV5-1 and TRBJ2-7; possible D gene TRBD2, 5 bases. This CDR3 has 14 residues. Trimming removed 2 bases at V and 2 bases at J, with 11 bases between. Germline loops: CDR1 SGHRS, CDR2 YFSETQ. CDR3 bases: TGCGCCAGCAGCTTCGGACTTGCTACCTACGAGCAGTACTTC. This encodes CASSFGLATYEQYF.